This T cell receptor beta chain was observed in a study of naive and memory T cell subsets. This clonotype was seen a handful of times. Its antigen is unidentified. An equimolar mix of two oligonucleotides served as the beta constant-region primer for TRBC1 and TRBC2. TCRdb passed the UMI-ligation and nested PCR reads through MiXCR, listing each CDR3 protein once. The sample consists of some 100,000 distinct CDR3 sequences, 7% to 8% of them appearing once. Broader study findings: Findings for naive and memory subsets could not be checked against ground truth.

The CDR3 sequence is 15 residues long. With 5 bases removed from V and 0 bases from J, the gap between germline ends came to 12 bases. Per germline, CDR1 SGHAT and CDR2 FQNNGV. Sequenced: central memory CD4+ T cells from blood. This sequence joins TRBV11-2 and TRBJ2-3, with D tentatively TRBD1 or TRBD2 (5 bases each). The receptor was isolated from a human donor in good health. Here the CDR3 reads CASSHGTVSTDTQYF. In DNA form, the CDR3 reads TGTGCCAGCAGCCATGGGACGGTCAGCACAGATACGCAGTATTTT. The complete variable domain, with remaining parts taken from reference TRBV11-2 and TRBJ2-3, reads EAGVAQSPRYKIIEKRQSVAFWCNPISGHATLYWYQQILGQGPKLLIQFQNNGVVDDSQLPKDRFSAERLKGVDSTLKIQPAKLEDSAVYLCASSHGTVSTDTQYFGPGTRLTVL.